The 15 T cell receptor beta chains listed next were all sequenced from one sample in a study of T cell responses to AZD1222 COVID-19 vaccine. Assay: immunoSEQ multiplex PCR; the TCRdb copy retains only in-frame clones and omits some. The sample carries approximately 64,000 clones, about nine tenths recorded once. Sequencing was performed on peripheral blood, taken 28 days after the second dose of the MenACWY control vaccine. The source of these receptors is an adult who received the MenACWY meningococcal vaccine as a control.

This clone was counted once. The V and J genes are TRBV11-2 and TRBJ2-5, with D unresolved. The CDR3 is made up of 12 amino acids. V was trimmed by 3 bases and J by 5 bases, leaving 7 bases between them. The germline gives CDR1 SGHAT, CDR2 FQNNGV. The CDR3 DNA follows: TGTGCCAGCAGCTTGAGTCGCGAGACCCAGTACTTC. Protein product: CASSLSRETQYF.

The CDR3 reads CAISDATSGSDNEQFF. CDR3 sequence (DNA): TGTGCCATCAGTGATGCTACTAGCGGGAGCGACAATGAGCAGTTCTTC. The chain uses TRBV10-3 and TRBJ2-1; 11 nucleotides line up with TRBD2. CDR1 and CDR2 from the germline V gene are ENHRY and SYGVKD. This CDR3 spans 16 amino acids. V was clipped by 3 bases and J by 5 bases; unmatched bases: 6.

This chain joins TRBV10-3 and TRBJ1-4; D not resolved. Trimming stripped 10 bases from V and 5 bases from J, with 17 bases between. Germline V gene sequence: CDR1 ENHRY, CDR2 SYGVKD. The CDR3 spans 14 residues. The CDR3 DNA sequence: TGTGCCACTTCCCCCCTAGACCTAAATGAAAAACTGTTTTTT. Amino acid sequence: CATSPLDLNEKLFF.

This clone was seen only a few times. The gene calls are TRBV5-8 and TRBJ2-7; D possibly corresponds to TRBD1 (5 bases). Germline V CDR1 and CDR2: SGHTS, YDEGEE. Trimming stripped 5 bases from V and 0 bases from J, with 9 bases between. The CDR3 contains 13 residues. CDR3 sequence reads: CASRLTGSYEQYF. As DNA, the CDR3 is TGTGCCAGCAGACTCACAGGCTCCTACGAGCAGTACTTC.

V is TRBV5-5 and J is TRBJ2-3, with 7 bases fitting TRBD2. Germline CDR1 and CDR2: SGHKS and YYEKEE (reference sequence). The ends lost 4 bases at V and 6 bases at J; junction bases unmatched: 2. CDR3 length: 12 residues. The CDR3 nucleotides are TGTGCCAGCAGCCGGGAGGTTGATACGCAGTATTTT. This sequence encodes CASSREVDTQYF.

This clone was detected once. CDR3 coding DNA: TGTGCCAGCTCACCGGGACAGGGGGCAGGAGGGGAGCAGTACTTC. This encodes CASSPGQGAGGEQYF. The rearrangement joins TRBV18 to TRBJ2-7; 12 bases are a match to TRBD1. CDR3 length: 15 amino acids. The germline V gene has CDR1 KGHSH and CDR2 LQKENI. The V and J ends lost 3 bases and 7 bases, in that order; junction bases with no gene match: 7. Combining the CDR3 with reference TRBV18 and TRBJ2-7 gives the whole variable domain NAGVMQNPRHLVRRRGQEARLRCSPMKGHSHVYWYRQLPEEGLKFMVYLQKENIIDESGMPKERFSAEFPKEGPSILRIQQVVRGDSAAYFCASSPGQGAGGEQYFGPGTRLTVT.

The chain joins TRBV30 to TRBJ2-2, with D maybe TRBD1 (6 bases). The CDR3 runs 14 residues. V lost 2 bases, J lost 2 bases, and 9 bases lay in between. CDR1 is GTSNPN and CDR2 is SVGIG in the germline V gene (reference sequence). The CDR3 coding sequence is TGTGCCTGGAGTCGACAGGTTAACACCGGGGAGCTGTTTTTT. Its protein product is CAWSRQVNTGELFF.

The chain employs TRBV9 and TRBJ2-1, with TRBD2 identical over 7 bases. This CDR3 comprises 17 residues. J gave up 2 bases and V 3 bases, and 11 bases lay outside the gene matches. Germline V gene sequence: CDR1 SGDLS, CDR2 YYNGEE. CDR3 in amino acids: CASSAHLGEGTYNEQFF. The CDR3 DNA reads TGTGCCAGCAGCGCGCATCTGGGGGAGGGAACCTACAATGAGCAGTTCTTC.

The V call is TRBV7-2, the J call TRBJ2-7, with D tentatively TRBD2 (6 bases). The CDR3 is made up of 14 amino acids. V lost 5 bases to trimming and J lost 3 bases, with 14 bases between them. Germline V CDR1 and CDR2: SGHTA, FQGNSA. CDR3 in DNA: TGTGCCAGCAGCCCCCAGGGAGGAAACTACGAGCAGTACTTC. Its protein product is CASSPQGGNYEQYF.

This chain joins TRBV7-6 and TRBJ2-2; D may match TRBD1 or TRBD2 (5 bases each). Germline V gives CDR1 SGHVS, CDR2 FNYEAQ. V was pared by 6 bases and J by 6 bases, with 14 bases between. This CDR3 spans 14 amino acids. In DNA form, the CDR3 reads TGTGCCAGCAGTCCCCCGGGGCCACCCGGGGAGCTGTTTTTT. Amino acids: CASSPPGPPGELFF.

V usage is TRBV19 and J usage is TRBJ1-2; 7 nucleotides agree with TRBD1. V dropped 3 bases and J dropped 0; count of bases not matched to a gene: 4. The CDR3 totals 15 residues. The V gene's germline CDR1 is LNHDA and CDR2 SQIVND (reference sequence). CDR3 sequence: CASSIATGPNYGYTF. The CDR3 nucleotides are TGTGCCAGTAGTATTGCGACAGGGCCTAACTATGGCTACACCTTC. The full variable domain, completed using reference TRBV19 and TRBJ1-2, is DGGITQSPKYLFRKEGQNVTLSCEQNLNHDAMYWYRQDPGQGLRLIYYSQIVNDFQKGDIAEGYSVSREKKESFPLTVTSAQKNPTAFYLCASSIATGPNYGYTFGSGTRLTVV.

This chain uses TRBV6-1 with TRBJ2-3; D gene uncertain. Germline V gives CDR1 MNHNS, CDR2 SASEGT. Trimming removed 2 bases at V and 2 bases at J, with 14 bases between. This CDR3 is 16 amino acids long. This CDR3 is CASSETSAPSTDTQYF. The CDR3 bases are TGTGCCAGCAGTGAAACAAGCGCCCCTTCCACAGATACGCAGTATTTT.

This rearrangement joins TRBV6-2 or TRBV6-3 to TRBJ2-1; D gene uncertain. Trimming left V 6 bases short and J 5 bases short, with 20 bases between. The CDR3 runs 16 residues. Germline CDR1 reads MNHEY; CDR2 reads SVGEGT. CDR3 bases: TGTGCCAGCAGCCCATTACGGGCCGACACCCACAATGAGCAGTTCTTC. Residues: CASSPLRADTHNEQFF.

This clone is categorized as medium-sized. The chain combines TRBV6-5 with TRBJ1-1; 7 nucleotides align to TRBD1. J was trimmed by 8 bases and V by 6 bases; bases with no gene match: 15. The CDR3 totals 15 residues. Germline values: CDR1 MNHEY, CDR2 SVGAGI. The CDR3 region is CASRGKPPGQHEAFF. In DNA form, the CDR3 reads TGTGCCAGCAGGGGAAAACCTCCGGGACAGCACGAAGCTTTCTTT.

This rearrangement joins TRBV4-2 to TRBJ1-2; TRBD1 might be the D (5 bases). V was clipped by 4 bases and J by 4 bases, with 13 bases between them. The CDR3 length is 14 residues. Germline V CDR1 and CDR2: LGHNA, YNFKEQ. CDR3 nucleotides: TGTGCCAGCAGCCCCTTGGGGGTAGGCTATGGCTACACCTTC. This encodes CASSPLGVGYGYTF.